Presented here are 28 T cell receptor beta chains from one specimen sequenced in a study of metastatic and nonmetastatic thyroid tumors. Not a single patient had been given any form of treatment at any point before undergoing thyroid surgery. TCRdb recomputed clones from the PCR reads via MiXCR. Seen here are about 45,000 clones, about 4.3% observed once, and the top ten hold around 9.6%. Sequenced: blood. All receptors derive from a female donor with papillary thyroid cancer or a benign thyroid nodule (not recorded which). Some clones in this sample may be carry-over from other donors' samples.

This clone was seen at least ten times. Other DNA sequences in this specimen translate into the identical CDR3. The gene calls are TRBV20-1 and TRBJ2-3, with D perhaps given as TRBD1 or TRBD2 (6 bases each). Per the germline V gene, CDR1 is DFQATT and CDR2 is SNEGSKA (reference sequence). With 0 bases removed from V and 0 bases from J, the gap between germline ends came to 16 bases. The CDR3 totals 17 residues. CDR3 sequence (DNA): TGCAGTGCTAGAGAGATGGGGGGCATCACTAGCACAGATACGCAGTATTTT. It codes for CSAREMGGITSTDTQYF.

There are a few counts of this clone. The chain joins TRBV10-1 to TRBJ2-3, with 7 bases that match TRBD2. Germline CDR1 and CDR2: WNHNN and SYGVQD (reference sequence). V trimming: 2 bases; J trimming: 2 bases; junction bases outside the gene matches: 4. CDR3 length equals 15 residues. The CDR3 DNA is TGCGCCAGCAGTGAGACACAGCGGGACACAGATACGCAGTATTTT. Translating it yields CASSETQRDTDTQYF.

This clone was seen ten or more times. The CDR3 DNA sequence: TGTGCCACCAGTGGCGGACTAGCGGGAGGAACTTACAATGAGCAGTTCTTC. It encodes CATSGGLAGGTYNEQFF. This chain joins TRBV24-1 and TRBJ2-1; 14 nucleotides match TRBD2. The ends lost 5 bases at V and 4 bases at J; junction bases unmatched: 6. Per germline, CDR1 KGHDR and CDR2 SFDVKD. The CDR3 runs to 17 residues.

There are many counts of this clone. The V and J genes are TRBV27 and TRBJ1-4; the D is unclear. Between the trimmed V and J ends, which lost 4 bases and 7 bases, there was a span of 28 bases. Germline V lookup: CDR1 MNHEY, CDR2 SMNVEV (reference sequence). The CDR3 covers 19 residues. CDR3 sequence reads: CASSSDNPRFKGGSEKLFF. The CDR3 region has the DNA TGTGCCAGCAGTTCTGACAACCCTAGATTCAAGGGTGGCAGTGAAAAACTGTTTTTT.

This clone was detected only a few times. One end of the junction fails to match germline, which may point to a read error. The chain combines TRBV2 with TRBJ1-1; perhaps TRBD1 as D (5 bases). The CDR3 consists of 13 residues. CDR1 is SNHLY, CDR2 FYNNEI, per germline. The CDR3 DNA reads TGTGCCAGTGGGGGTTTCGAGGGCACTGAATCTTTCTTT. Encoded protein: CASGGFEGTESFF. Drawing the rest from reference TRBV2 and TRBJ1-1, the complete variable domain is EPEVTQTPSHQVTQMGQEVILRCVPISNHLYFYWYRQILGQKVEFLVSFYNNEISEKSEIFDDQFSVERPDGSNFTLKIRSTKLEDSAMYFCASGGFEGTESFFGQGTRLTVV.

V is TRBV11-3 and J is TRBJ2-3; TRBD2 matches 8 bases. The V gene's germline CDR1 is SGHNT and CDR2 YENEEA. This CDR3 comprises 17 residues. The V gene end was trimmed by 4 bases and the J gene end by 0 bases; junction bases not matched to a gene: 9. In DNA, the CDR3 is TGTGCCAGCAGCTCGGCTGGGGCTAGCGGGAGCACAGATACGCAGTATTTT. Translation: CASSSAGASGSTDTQYF.

CDR3 nucleotides: TGTGCCAGCAGTCTTCCCACGGACGGACGAACCGGGGAGCTGTTTTTT. This codes for CASSLPTDGRTGELFF. The V and J genes are TRBV28 and TRBJ2-2; D is uncertain. CDR1 is MDHEN and CDR2 is SYDVKM in the germline V gene. The CDR3 is made up of 16 amino acids. V was clipped by 5 bases and J by 5 bases, with 18 bases between them. The full variable domain, with the rest looked up from reference TRBV28 and TRBJ2-2, is DVKVTQSSRYLVKRTGEKVFLECVQDMDHENMFWYRQDPGLGLRLIYFSYDVKMKEKGDIPEGYSVSREKKERFSLILESASTNQTSMYLCASSLPTDGRTGELFFGEGSRLTVL.

This clone was counted at least ten times. The chain links TRBV7-8 to TRBJ2-7; D is tentatively TRBD1 or TRBD2 (5 bases each). CDR3 size: 15 residues. In germline, CDR1 is SGHVS, CDR2 FQNEAQ. The germline V and J ends were trimmed by 3 bases and 3 bases, with 15 bases remaining between them. CDR3 bases: TGTGCCAGCAGCTTGACCGGGACGAGCCGCTACGAGCAGTACTTC. This encodes CASSLTGTSRYEQYF. The full variable domain, completed using reference TRBV7-8 and TRBJ2-7, is GAGVSQSPRYKVAKRGQDVALRCDPISGHVSLFWYQQALGQGPEFLTYFQNEAQLDKSGLPSDRFFAERPEGSVSTLKIQRTQQEDSAVYLCASSLTGTSRYEQYFGPGTRLTVT.

This clone was seen ten or more times. This chain joins TRBV11-3 and TRBJ2-5; D may be TRBD1 (6 bases). From germline, CDR1 is SGHNT and CDR2 YENEEA. Trimming removed 1 base from V and 5 bases from J, with 20 bases in between. The CDR3 is 17 residues long. CDR3 amino acids: CASSLGAHRVRGETQYF. In DNA form, the CDR3 reads TGTGCCAGCAGCTTAGGCGCTCACAGGGTGAGAGGGGAGACCCAGTACTTC. Combining the CDR3 with reference TRBV11-3 and TRBJ2-5 gives the whole variable domain EAGVVQSPRYKIIEKKQPVAFWCNPISGHNTLYWYLQNLGQGPELLIRYENEEAVDDSQLPKDRFSAERLKGVDSTLKIQPAELGDSAVYLCASSLGAHRVRGETQYFGPGTRLLVL.

The genes are TRBV10-3 and TRBJ2-7; 9 nucleotides match TRBD1. Germline V gene sequence: CDR1 ENHRY, CDR2 SYGVKD. Unmatched junction bases numbered 8, after V lost 6 bases and J lost 5 bases. CDR3 length: 14 amino acids. CDR3 amino acids: CAIRTGTGPDEQYF. The CDR3 nucleotides are TGTGCCATCAGGACCGGGACAGGGCCAGACGAGCAGTACTTC.

This clone was detected ten times or more. The J gene is TRBJ2-5, the V gene TRBV7-6; possibly TRBD2 for D (7 bases). CDR3 length: 15 residues. The germline gives CDR1 SGHVS, CDR2 FNYEAQ. V lost 6 bases and J lost 6, with 20 bases in between. CDR3 nucleotide sequence: TGTGCCAGCAGATCAATTCAGGGGAGGGGAAAGACCCAGTACTTC. Its translation: CASRSIQGRGKTQYF.

This clone appeared many times. The chain combines TRBV20-1 with TRBJ2-7; D is possibly TRBD1 or TRBD2 (7 bases each). V was trimmed by 0 bases and J by 7 bases, leaving 19 bases between them. Germline V lookup: CDR1 DFQATT, CDR2 SNEGSKA (reference sequence). The CDR3 sequence is 15 residues long. The CDR3, as DNA: TGCAGTGCTAGAGATCGGGCAGGGGGGGGTCGGGAGCAGTACTTC. Encoded protein: CSARDRAGGGREQYF.

This clone was recorded at least ten times. Here the CDR3 DNA reads TGTGCCAGCAGCGGAGGGACAGGGGGTGGGTGGGCCACAGATACGCAGTATTTT. Residues: CASSGGTGGGWATDTQYF. The chain joins TRBV9 to TRBJ2-3, with TRBD1 matching 11 bases. The germline V gene encodes CDR1 SGDLS and CDR2 YYNGEE. V lost 3 bases, J lost 2 bases, and 11 bases stayed unmatched. This CDR3 has 18 residues.

The rearrangement uses TRBV6-7 and TRBJ1-5, with a tentative D call TRBD1 (5 bases). TRBV6-7 is treated as an ORF (open reading frame) with a function not yet certain. The CDR3 runs 16 residues. With 4 bases removed from V and 1 base from J, the gap between germline ends came to 14 bases. Written as DNA, the CDR3 is TGTGCCAGCAGTTGGCCCTCCCGGGACAGCAATCAGCCCCAGCATTTT. This encodes CASSWPSRDSNQPQHF.

There are many counts of this clone. V gene TRBV4-1 combines with J gene TRBJ1-5, with D unresolved. With 1 base removed from V and 6 bases from J, the gap between germline ends came to 4 bases. The CDR3 is 12 residues long. Germline V gene data show CDR1 as MGHRA and CDR2 as YSYEKL. The CDR3 coding sequence is TGCGCCAGCAGCCAAGCGGGTCAGCCCCAGCATTTT. It encodes CASSQAGQPQHF.

In its sample, this clone was seen many times. The chain joins TRBV5-1 to TRBJ2-1; 13 positions match TRBD2. The V gene's germline CDR1 is SGHRS and CDR2 YFSETQ. This CDR3 contains 15 residues. With V trimmed by 4 bases and J by 8 bases, 6 bases remained unmatched. Here the CDR3 reads CASSHGTSGIYEQFF. The CDR3 bases are TGCGCCAGCAGCCACGGGACTAGCGGGATCTATGAGCAGTTCTTC.

This clone has a count of ten or more. The genes are TRBV12-3 or TRBV12-4 and TRBJ1-4, with D tentatively TRBD1 (5 bases). CDR3 size: 15 residues. V was pared by 3 bases and J by 8 bases, with 16 bases between. CDR3 amino acids: CASSLFGGEGEKLFF. CDR3 bases: TGTGCCAGCAGTTTGTTCGGAGGAGAGGGGGAAAAACTGTTTTTT.

This clone was seen many times. Other DNA sequences from this sample encode an identical CDR3 as well. This chain links TRBV6-1 with TRBJ2-5, with 7 bases lining up with TRBD1. CDR3 length equals 15 residues. V was pared by 4 bases and J by 5 bases, with 10 bases of the junction left unmatched. The germline V gene has CDR1 MNHNS and CDR2 SASEGT. The CDR3 here is CASSASPTGSETQYF. The CDR3 DNA sequence: TGTGCCAGCAGTGCCTCCCCGACAGGGTCGGAGACCCAGTACTTC.

This clone was seen ten or more times. The chain combines TRBV20-1 with TRBJ1-5, with TRBD1 as a possible D gene (6 bases). The germline gives CDR1 DFQATT, CDR2 SNEGSKA (reference sequence). V gave up 6 bases and J gave up 4 bases, with 16 bases separating them. The length of the CDR3 is 14 residues. The CDR3 DNA is TGCAGTGCGGGGAGGGGGGCTGAAAATCAGCCCCAGCATTTT. Protein sequence: CSAGRGAENQPQHF.

This clone was seen a handful of times. V gene TRBV6-1 combines with J gene TRBJ1-3; D ambiguous. Germline lookup yields CDR1 MNHNS and CDR2 SASEGT. This CDR3 is built from 13 residues. Trimming shortened V by 7 bases and J by 2 bases, and 9 bases separated the two germline ends. The CDR3, as DNA: TGTGCCAGCAAGAGAGGGACTGGAAACACCATATATTTT. This gives the protein CASKRGTGNTIYF.

This clone was observed at least ten times. The rearrangement links TRBV20-1 to TRBJ2-1, with TRBD2 matching 9 bases. The CDR3 sequence is 15 residues long. V shed 2 bases, J shed 7 bases, and the junction held 9 bases outside the gene matches. The germline V gene has CDR1 DFQATT and CDR2 SNEGSKA (reference sequence). CDR3 region: CSARKSSGTINEQFF. The CDR3 nucleotides read TGCAGTGCTAGAAAATCTAGCGGGACCATAAATGAGCAGTTCTTC.

In its sample, this clone was seen many times. V is TRBV2 and J is TRBJ1-2; unclear D gene. Per the germline V gene, CDR1 is SNHLY and CDR2 is FYNNEI. The CDR3 is 14 residues long. V lost 7 bases to trimming and J lost 4 bases, with 16 bases between them. This chain's CDR3 is CASKRDASVYGYTF. As DNA, the CDR3 is TGTGCCAGCAAAAGGGATGCCTCTGTCTATGGCTACACCTTC. The entire variable domain, with the rest obtained from reference TRBV2 and TRBJ1-2, is as follows: EPEVTQTPSHQVTQMGQEVILRCVPISNHLYFYWYRQILGQKVEFLVSFYNNEISEKSEIFDDQFSVERPDGSNFTLKIRSTKLEDSAMYFCASKRDASVYGYTFGSGTRLTVV.

This clone was detected many times. The J gene is TRBJ2-3, the V gene TRBV2; weak D call: TRBD2 (6 bases). Trimming cost V 4 bases and J 2 bases, with 13 bases left between them. The length of the CDR3 is 15 residues. Germline CDR1 reads SNHLY; CDR2 reads FYNNEI. CDR3 nucleotide sequence: TGTGCCAGCAGTGGGAGGGACTCCTACACAGATACGCAGTATTTT. The encoded protein is CASSGRDSYTDTQYF.

The sample holds a few counts of this clone. The J gene is TRBJ2-7, the V gene TRBV6-9; 11 nucleotides line up with TRBD2. Germline CDR1 is MNHGY and CDR2 is SVAAGI. The CDR3 sequence is 15 residues long. The V and J ends lost 5 bases and 4 bases, in that order; junction bases with no gene match: 7. The CDR3 loop is CASSHGTSGLYEQYF. Here the CDR3 DNA reads TGTGCCAGCAGTCATGGGACTAGCGGTCTTTACGAGCAGTACTTC.

At least ten counts were recorded for this clone. V gene TRBV2 combines with J gene TRBJ1-5; D gene unclear. This CDR3 region has 12 residues. V gave up 9 bases and J gave up 5 bases, with 11 bases separating them. Germline loops: CDR1 SNHLY, CDR2 FYNNEI. CDR3 coding DNA: TGTGCCAGTAGGGTAAGCCATCAGCCCCAGCATTTT. Amino acids: CASRVSHQPQHF.

This clone was observed a handful of times. The V call is TRBV6-5, the J call TRBJ1-3; D ambiguous. Germline loops: CDR1 MNHEY, CDR2 SVGAGI. The germline V and J ends were trimmed by 4 bases and 9 bases, with 19 bases remaining between them. This CDR3 region has 15 residues. The CDR3 sequence is CASSSTGSHQSTIYF. The CDR3 bases are TGTGCCAGCAGTTCAACCGGGTCACACCAGAGCACCATATATTTT.

This clone was counted at least ten times. This chain connects TRBV13 to TRBJ2-3; TRBD1 matches at 9 bases. The CDR3 is made up of 16 amino acids. Germline lookup yields CDR1 PRHDT and CDR2 FYEKMQ (reference sequence). After removal of 5 bases from V and 0 bases from J, the junction contained 6 bases not matched to a gene. The CDR3 reads CASSATGGPSTDTQYF. The CDR3 region has the DNA TGTGCCAGCAGCGCCACAGGGGGCCCGAGCACAGATACGCAGTATTTT.

This clone is medium-sized (0.01 to 0.1%) by share. This chain joins TRBV6-1 and TRBJ1-6, with TRBD1 matching over 8 bases. This CDR3 region has 15 residues. V shed 3 bases and J 10 bases; nucleotides not matched to a gene: 8. The germline V gene has CDR1 MNHNS and CDR2 SASEGT. The CDR3 nucleotides are TGTGCCAGCAGTGACGTAGGGACAGGACTATCACCCCTCCACTTT. As protein: CASSDVGTGLSPLHF.